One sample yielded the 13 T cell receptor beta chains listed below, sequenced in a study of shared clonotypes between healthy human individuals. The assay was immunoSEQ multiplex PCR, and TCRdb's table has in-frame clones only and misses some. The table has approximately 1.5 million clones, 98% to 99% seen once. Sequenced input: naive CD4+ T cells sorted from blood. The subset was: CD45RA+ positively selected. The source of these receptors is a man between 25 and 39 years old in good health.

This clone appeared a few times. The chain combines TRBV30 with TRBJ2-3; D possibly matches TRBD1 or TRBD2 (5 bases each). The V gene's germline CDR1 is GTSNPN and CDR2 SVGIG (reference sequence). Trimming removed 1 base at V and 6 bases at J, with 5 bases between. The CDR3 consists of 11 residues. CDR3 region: CAWSGGDTQYF. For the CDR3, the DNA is TGTGCCTGGAGTGGGGGGGATACGCAGTATTTT. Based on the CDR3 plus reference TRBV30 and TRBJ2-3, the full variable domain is SQTIHQWPATLVQPVGSPLSLECTVEGTSNPNLYWYRQAAGRGLQLLFYSVGIGQISSEVPQNLSASRPQDRQFILSSKKLLLSDSGFYLCAWSGGDTQYFGPGTRLTVL.

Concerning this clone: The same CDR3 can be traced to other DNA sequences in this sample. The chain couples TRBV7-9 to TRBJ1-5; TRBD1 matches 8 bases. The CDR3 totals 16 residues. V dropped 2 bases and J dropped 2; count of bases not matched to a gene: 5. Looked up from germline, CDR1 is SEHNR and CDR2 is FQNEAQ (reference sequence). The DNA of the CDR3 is TGTGCCAGCAGCTTATTCGCGGGACAGGGCAATCAGCCCCAGCATTTT. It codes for CASSLFAGQGNQPQHF.

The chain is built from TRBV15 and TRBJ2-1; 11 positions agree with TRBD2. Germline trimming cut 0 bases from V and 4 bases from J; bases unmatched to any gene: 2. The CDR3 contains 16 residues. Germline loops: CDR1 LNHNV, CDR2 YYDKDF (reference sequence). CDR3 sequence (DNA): TGTGCCACCAGCAGAGATGGGACTAGCGGATACAATGAGCAGTTCTTC. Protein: CATSRDGTSGYNEQFF.

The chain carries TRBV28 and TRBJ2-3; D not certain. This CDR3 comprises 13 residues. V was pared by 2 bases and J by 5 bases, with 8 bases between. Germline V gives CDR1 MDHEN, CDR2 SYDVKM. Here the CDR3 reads CASSLDGRDTQYF. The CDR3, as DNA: TGTGCCAGCAGTTTAGATGGTCGAGATACGCAGTATTTT.

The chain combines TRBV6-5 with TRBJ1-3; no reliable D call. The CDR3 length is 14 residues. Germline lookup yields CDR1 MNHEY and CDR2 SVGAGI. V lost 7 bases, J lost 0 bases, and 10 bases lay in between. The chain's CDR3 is CASMYTNSGNTIYF. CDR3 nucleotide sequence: TGTGCCAGCATGTACACCAACTCTGGAAACACCATATATTTT.

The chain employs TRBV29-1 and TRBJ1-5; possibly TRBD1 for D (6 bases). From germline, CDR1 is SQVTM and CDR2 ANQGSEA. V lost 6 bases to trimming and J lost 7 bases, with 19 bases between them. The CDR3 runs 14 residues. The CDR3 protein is CSVTGAGAGQPQHF. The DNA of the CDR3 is TGCAGCGTCACCGGGGCAGGGGCAGGGCAGCCCCAGCATTTT.

The CDR3 DNA is TGTGCCAGCAGTAAAACAGGGCAATATGGCTACACCTTC. It yields the protein CASSKTGQYGYTF. The chain has TRBV6-4 and TRBJ1-2, with a tentative D call TRBD1 (6 bases). The CDR3 has 13 residues. The V gene lost 5 bases and the J gene lost 5 bases, with 12 bases spanning the gap. The V gene's germline CDR1 is MRHNA and CDR2 SNTAGT.

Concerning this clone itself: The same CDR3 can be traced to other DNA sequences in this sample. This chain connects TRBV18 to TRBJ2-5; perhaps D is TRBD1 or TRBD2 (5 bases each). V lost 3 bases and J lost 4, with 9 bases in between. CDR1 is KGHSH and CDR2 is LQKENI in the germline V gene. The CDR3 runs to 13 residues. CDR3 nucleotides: TGTGCCAGCTCACCGGCTGGGGGAGAGACCCAGTACTTC. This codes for CASSPAGGETQYF.

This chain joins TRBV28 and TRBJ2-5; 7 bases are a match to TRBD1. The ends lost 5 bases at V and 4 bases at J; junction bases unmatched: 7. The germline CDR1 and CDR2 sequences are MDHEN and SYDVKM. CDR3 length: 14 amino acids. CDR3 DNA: TGTGCCAGCAGTAAACGACAGGGCGCAGAGACCCAGTACTTC. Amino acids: CASSKRQGAETQYF. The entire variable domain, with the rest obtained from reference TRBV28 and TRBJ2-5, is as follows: DVKVTQSSRYLVKRTGEKVFLECVQDMDHENMFWYRQDPGLGLRLIYFSYDVKMKEKGDIPEGYSVSREKKERFSLILESASTNQTSMYLCASSKRQGAETQYFGPGTRLLVL.

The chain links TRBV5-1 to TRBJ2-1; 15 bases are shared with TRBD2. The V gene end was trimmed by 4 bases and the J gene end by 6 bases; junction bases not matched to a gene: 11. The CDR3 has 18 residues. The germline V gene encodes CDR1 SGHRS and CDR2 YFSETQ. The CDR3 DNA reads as TGCGCCAGCAGCCCGAGGACTAGCGGGAGGGGAGGGAGCAATGAGCAGTTCTTC. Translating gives CASSPRTSGRGGSNEQFF.

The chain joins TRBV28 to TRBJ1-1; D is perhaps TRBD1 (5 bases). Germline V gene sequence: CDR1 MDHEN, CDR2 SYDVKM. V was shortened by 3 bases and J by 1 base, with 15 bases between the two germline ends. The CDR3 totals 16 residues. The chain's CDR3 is CASSFLGPTGNTEAFF. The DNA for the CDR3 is TGTGCCAGCAGTTTTTTGGGCCCTACAGGGAACACTGAAGCTTTCTTT.

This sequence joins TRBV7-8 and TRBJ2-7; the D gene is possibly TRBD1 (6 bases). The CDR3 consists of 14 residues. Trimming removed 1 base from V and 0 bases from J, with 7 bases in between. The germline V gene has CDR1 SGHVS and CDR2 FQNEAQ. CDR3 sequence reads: CASSLGQDSYEQYF. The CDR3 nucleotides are TGTGCCAGCAGCTTAGGACAGGACTCCTACGAGCAGTACTTC.

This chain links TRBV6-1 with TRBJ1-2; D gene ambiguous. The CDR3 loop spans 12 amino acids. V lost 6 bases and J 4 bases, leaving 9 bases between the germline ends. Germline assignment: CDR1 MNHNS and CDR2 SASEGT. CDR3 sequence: CASSAVVYGYTF. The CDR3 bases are TGTGCCAGCAGCGCCGTTGTCTATGGCTACACCTTC.